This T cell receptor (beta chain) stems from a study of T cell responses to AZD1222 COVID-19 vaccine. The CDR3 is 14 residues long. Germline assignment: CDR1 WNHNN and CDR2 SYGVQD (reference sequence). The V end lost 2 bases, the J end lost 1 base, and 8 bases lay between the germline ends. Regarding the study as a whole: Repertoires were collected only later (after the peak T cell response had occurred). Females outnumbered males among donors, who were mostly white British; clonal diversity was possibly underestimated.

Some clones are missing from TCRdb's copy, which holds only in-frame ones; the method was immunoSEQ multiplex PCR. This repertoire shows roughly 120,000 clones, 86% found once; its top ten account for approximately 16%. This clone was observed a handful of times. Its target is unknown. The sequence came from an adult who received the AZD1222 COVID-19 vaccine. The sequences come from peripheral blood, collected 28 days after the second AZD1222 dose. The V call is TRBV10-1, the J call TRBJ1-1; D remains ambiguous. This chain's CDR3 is CASSETHGNTEAFF. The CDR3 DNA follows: TGCGCCAGCAGTGAGACTCACGGGAACACTGAAGCTTTCTTT.